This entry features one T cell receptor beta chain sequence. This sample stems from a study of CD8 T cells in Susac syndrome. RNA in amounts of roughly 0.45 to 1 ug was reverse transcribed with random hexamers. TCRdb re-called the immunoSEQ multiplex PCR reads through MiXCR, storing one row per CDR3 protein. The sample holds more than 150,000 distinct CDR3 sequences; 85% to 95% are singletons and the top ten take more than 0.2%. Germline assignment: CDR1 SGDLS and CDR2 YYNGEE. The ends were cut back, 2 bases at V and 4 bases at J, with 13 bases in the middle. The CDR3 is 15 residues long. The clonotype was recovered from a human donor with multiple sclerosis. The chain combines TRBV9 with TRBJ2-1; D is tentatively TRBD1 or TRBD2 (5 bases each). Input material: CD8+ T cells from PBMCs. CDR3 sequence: CASSVEGNTYNEQFF. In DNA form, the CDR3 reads TGTGCCAGCAGCGTCGAGGGGAATACTTACAATGAGCAGTTCTTC.